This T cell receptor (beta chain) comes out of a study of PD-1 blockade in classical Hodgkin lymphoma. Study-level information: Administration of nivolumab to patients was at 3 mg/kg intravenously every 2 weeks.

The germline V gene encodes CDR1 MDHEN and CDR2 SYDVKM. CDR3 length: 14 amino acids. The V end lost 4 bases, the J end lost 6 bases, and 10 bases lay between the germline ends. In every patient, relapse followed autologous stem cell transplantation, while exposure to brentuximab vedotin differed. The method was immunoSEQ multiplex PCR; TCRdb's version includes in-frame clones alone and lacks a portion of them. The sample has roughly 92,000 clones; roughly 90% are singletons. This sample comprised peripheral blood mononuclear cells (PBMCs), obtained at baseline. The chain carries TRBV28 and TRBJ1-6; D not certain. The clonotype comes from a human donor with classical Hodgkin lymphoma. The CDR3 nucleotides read TGTGCCAGCAGTTCCGTAGGTTTTAATTCACCCCTCCACTTT. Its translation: CASSSVGFNSPLHF.